Described below is a single TCR beta chain sequence and its context. V was clipped by 0 bases and J by 5 bases; unmatched bases: 9. The CDR3 has 16 residues. Looked up from germline, CDR1 is SGDLS and CDR2 is YYNGEE. The sample is drawn from a study of blood T cell repertoires in COVID-19. For the study at large: Acute-phase and convalescent COVID-19 samples originated in the United States, Italy and Spain. In each case, the material was cDNA or gDNA derived from T cells, B-cell-depleted T cells, or PBMCs.

Per the authors' pipeline: Scientists estimated how many nucleated cells there were by amplifying reference gene primers. Assay used: immunoSEQ multiplex PCR; TCRdb lists only in-frame clones, some missing. The V and J calls and clone size were taken over from that table, and D and trimming were inferred from the DNA. The sample lists some 120,000 clones, around 85% occurring once. Sequenced input: peripheral blood. The clonotype comes from a man aged 60 to 75 with acute or convalescent COVID-19. V gene TRBV9 combines with J gene TRBJ2-7; 9 bases fit TRBD2. The DNA of the CDR3 is TGTGCCAGCAGCGTAGATAGCGGGAGATTTATCCACGAGCAGTACTTC. The encoded protein is CASSVDSGRFIHEQYF.